This record covers a single T cell receptor beta chain. The data were produced by immunoSEQ multiplex PCR, yet TCRdb's version contains in-frame clones alone and is incomplete. Here the sample spans 200,000 to 250,000 clones, 90% to 95% being singletons. The CDR3 loop spans 18 amino acids. Looked up from germline, CDR1 is KGHSH and CDR2 is LQKENI. V gave up 4 bases and J gave up 0 bases; unmatched junction bases: 14. This sample is drawn from a study of cytomegalovirus exposure and HLA in healthy donors. The chain recombines TRBV18 with TRBJ2-7, with 8 bases aligning to TRBD1. This sequence originates from a woman under 30 in good health and CMV-seronegative. The sample consisted of PBMCs. CDR3 nucleotide sequence: TGTGCCAGCTCACATTACCGGGACAGGACGAAGAGCTCCTACGAGCAGTACTTC. This gives the protein CASSHYRDRTKSSYEQYF.